These 26 T cell receptor beta chains came from one sample sequenced in a study of Ad26.COV2.S vaccination and SARS-CoV-2 variants. Noted treatment: 15 to 20 received Ad26.COV2.S at low or high dose, single or two shots; roughly five received placebo; per-sample allocation not given. Sampling took place 63 days after the first vaccine or placebo injection. TCRdb's copy holds only in-frame clones and misses some; the assay was immunoSEQ multiplex PCR. Here the sample spans 300,000 to 400,000 clones, roughly 89% being singletons. The source was peripheral blood, collected in a trial of Ad26.COV2.S vaccine versus placebo. The receptors were sampled from a person between 18 and 59 years old who received the Ad26.COV2.S COVID-19 vaccine or a placebo.

The rearrangement links TRBV15 to TRBJ1-1; perhaps TRBD1 as D (5 bases). V was clipped by 5 bases and J by 4 bases, with 17 bases between them. This CDR3 spans 15 amino acids. Germline loops: CDR1 LNHNV, CDR2 YYDKDF (reference sequence). CDR3 amino acids: CATSGHLEGSTEAFF. In DNA form, the CDR3 reads TGTGCCACCAGCGGACACCTGGAGGGTTCCACTGAAGCTTTCTTT.

This clone was observed a few times. J is TRBJ2-1 and V is TRBV4-2; D is ambiguous. Germline V lookup: CDR1 LGHNA, CDR2 YNFKEQ. CDR3 length: 16 residues. Trimming pared 4 bases from V and 6 bases from J, leaving 19 bases between. CDR3 in DNA: TGTGCCAGCAGCCCTAGGGTCTCCCCAGGACGCAATGAGCAGTTCTTC. This encodes CASSPRVSPGRNEQFF.

The chain is built from TRBV19 and TRBJ1-2, with TRBD1 identical over 7 bases. This CDR3 has 15 residues. From germline, CDR1 is LNHDA and CDR2 SQIVND (reference sequence). Trimming took 7 bases from V and 4 from J; bases not matched to a gene: 12. CDR3 protein: CASKNRNRGVYGYTF. CDR3 sequence (DNA): TGTGCCAGTAAAAACAGGAACAGGGGAGTCTATGGCTACACCTTC.

CDR3 amino acids: CASSLSGAGETQYF. The CDR3, as DNA: TGTGCCAGCAGCTTGAGCGGAGCGGGAGAGACCCAGTACTTC. This chain links TRBV7-3 with TRBJ2-5; possibly TRBD2 for D (6 bases). V gave up 3 bases and J gave up 4 bases, with 12 bases separating them. Germline V gene lookup returns CDR1 SGHTA and CDR2 FQGTGA. The length of the CDR3 is 14 residues. Full variable domain (outside the CDR3, taken from reference TRBV7-3 and TRBJ2-5): GAGVSQTPSNKVTEKGKYVELRCDPISGHTALYWYRQSLGQGPEFLIYFQGTGAADDSGLPNDRFFAVRPEGSVSTLKIQRTERGDSAVYLCASSLSGAGETQYFGPGTRLLVL.

V is TRBV7-6 and J is TRBJ1-2, with D perhaps matching TRBD1 (5 bases). Germline values: CDR1 SGHVS, CDR2 FNYEAQ. The CDR3 is made up of 12 amino acids. Trimming shortened V by 5 bases and J by 3 bases, and 7 bases separated the two germline ends. The DNA for the CDR3 is TGTGCCAGCAGCCCAGGGTACTATGGCTACACCTTC. Translation: CASSPGYYGYTF.

V usage is TRBV5-1 and J usage is TRBJ2-1; 9 nucleotides agree with TRBD2. This CDR3 has 16 amino acids. V shed 4 bases and J 0 bases; nucleotides not matched to a gene: 5. The germline gives CDR1 SGHRS, CDR2 YFSETQ. The CDR3 sequence: CASSAHSGGSYNEQFF. CDR3 sequence (DNA): TGCGCCAGCAGCGCCCATAGCGGGGGCTCCTACAATGAGCAGTTCTTC.

The chain links TRBV3-1 (or the pseudogene TRBV3-2) to TRBJ2-7; D is unclear. Germline V gene data show CDR1 as LGHDT and CDR2 as YNNKEL (reference sequence). V was shortened by 4 bases and J by 2 bases, with 15 bases between the two germline ends. The CDR3 has 15 amino acids. This CDR3 reads CASSPGIWTAYEQYF. The CDR3, as DNA: TGTGCCAGCAGCCCAGGAATTTGGACCGCCTACGAGCAGTACTTC.

In its sample, this clone was seen a few times. The chain joins TRBV7-9 to TRBJ1-1; no firm D call. The CDR3 is 13 amino acids. V gave up 5 bases and J gave up 8 bases, with 15 bases separating them. The germline gives CDR1 SEHNR, CDR2 FQNEAQ (reference sequence). The CDR3 region has the DNA TGTGCCAGCAGCCCACCCGGCGGGGAAGAAGCTTTCTTT. Amino acids: CASSPPGGEEAFF. Together with reference TRBV7-9 and TRBJ1-1, the CDR3 gives the full variable domain: DTGVSQNPRHKITKRGQNVTFRCDPISEHNRLYWYRQTLGQGPEFLTYFQNEAQLEKSRLLSDRFSAERPKGSFSTLEIQRTEQGDSAMYLCASSPPGGEEAFFGQGTRLTVV.

The chain carries TRBV10-3 and TRBJ2-7; TRBD1 aligns across 10 bases. The V gene's germline CDR1 is ENHRY and CDR2 SYGVKD. The CDR3 runs 16 residues. V shed 2 bases and J 6 bases; nucleotides not matched to a gene: 10. CDR3 coding DNA: TGTGCCATCAGTGAGCCGCGGGACAGGGGAGGATCCGAGCAGTACTTC. This gives the protein CAISEPRDRGGSEQYF.

The sample holds one count of this clone. The CDR3 sequence is CASSQEGGAYEQYF. The DNA of the CDR3 is TGCGCCAGCAGCCAAGAAGGCGGGGCTTACGAGCAGTACTTC. The chain joins TRBV4-3 to TRBJ2-7; D is possibly TRBD2 (6 bases). Germline V gene data show CDR1 as LGHNA and CDR2 as YSLEER. V shed 0 bases and J shed 4 bases, with 10 bases lying between them. This CDR3 contains 14 residues.

Only one count was recorded for this clone. V and J are TRBV3-1 (or the pseudogene TRBV3-2) and TRBJ1-2; possibly TRBD1 for D (6 bases). Germline loops: CDR1 LGHDT, CDR2 YNNKEL (reference sequence). The CDR3 consists of 16 residues. The V gene lost 0 bases and the J gene lost 5 bases, with 16 bases spanning the gap. The DNA for the CDR3 is TGTGCCAGCAGCCAAGAGGGGGCAGGAGGCCTTTATGGCTACACCTTC. This codes for CASSQEGAGGLYGYTF.

The CDR3 reads CASSSLTGDMNTEAFF. Written as DNA, the CDR3 is TGTGCCAGCAGCTCCTTGACAGGCGACATGAACACTGAAGCTTTCTTT. The V gene is TRBV5-4, the J gene TRBJ1-1; D is perhaps TRBD1 (6 bases). The CDR3 length is 16 residues. Germline V lookup: CDR1 SGHNT, CDR2 YYREEE (reference sequence). V was clipped by 3 bases and J by 0 bases, with 15 bases between them.

The rearrangement links TRBV5-6 to TRBJ2-3; TRBD1 matches 9 bases. J was trimmed by 0 bases and V by 2 bases; bases with no gene match: 7. The CDR3 sequence is 17 residues long. Looked up from germline, CDR1 is SGHDT and CDR2 is YYEEEE. The CDR3 region has the DNA TGTGCCAGCAGCTTTCGGACAGGGGTGGATAGCACAGATACGCAGTATTTT. It codes for CASSFRTGVDSTDTQYF.

The chain combines TRBV19 with TRBJ1-2; 10 bases match TRBD1. The CDR3 is made up of 15 amino acids. CDR1 is LNHDA and CDR2 is SQIVND in the germline V gene (reference sequence). The ends lost 8 bases at V and 8 bases at J; junction bases unmatched: 14. CDR3: CASRVKPTGGWGYTF. CDR3 DNA: TGTGCCAGTCGGGTAAAGCCGACAGGGGGCTGGGGCTACACCTTC.

V and J are TRBV5-1 and TRBJ2-3; D ambiguous. The CDR3 has 14 residues. CDR1 is SGHRS, CDR2 YFSETQ, per germline. Trimming took off 0 bases at V and 3 bases at J, with 8 bases between the two ends. For the CDR3, the DNA is TGCGCCAGCAGCTTGGTTGGGGAAACAGATACGCAGTATTTT. It encodes CASSLVGETDTQYF.

A note on this clone: This sample includes further DNA sequences coding for the same CDR3. CDR3 amino acids: CASSLTDTQYF. CDR3 DNA: TGTGCCAGCAGTCTCACAGATACGCAGTATTTT. This chain connects TRBV27 to TRBJ2-3; unclear D gene. Per germline, CDR1 MNHEY and CDR2 SMNVEV (reference sequence). Trimming cost V 5 bases and J 2 bases, with 2 bases left between them. The CDR3 runs to 11 residues.

The V and J genes are TRBV5-6 and TRBJ1-3; the D is unclear. Trimming removed 0 bases from V and 4 bases from J, with 17 bases in between. CDR1 and CDR2 from the germline V gene are SGHDT and YYEEEE. This CDR3 is built from 17 residues. The CDR3 DNA sequence: TGTGCCAGCAGCTTGGCCGGGATTTGGGTTACCGGAAACACCATATATTTT. It specifies CASSLAGIWVTGNTIYF.

The chain has TRBV7-2 and TRBJ2-1; weak D call: TRBD1 (5 bases). Germline V gene sequence: CDR1 SGHTA, CDR2 FQGNSA. With 3 bases removed from V and 6 bases from J, the gap between germline ends came to 15 bases. The CDR3 runs 15 residues. The CDR3 reads CASSLKLAGSNEQFF. CDR3 coding DNA: TGTGCCAGCAGCTTGAAACTGGCAGGGTCCAATGAGCAGTTCTTC.

The chain recombines TRBV5-5 with TRBJ2-2; TRBD1 matches at 11 bases. The CDR3 loop spans 16 amino acids. Germline V gene data show CDR1 as SGHKS and CDR2 as YYEKEE (reference sequence). With 4 bases clipped from V and 3 bases from J, the junction kept 5 bases outside the gene matches. Here the CDR3 DNA reads TGTGCCAGCAGCCACCGGACAGGGGGCCACACCGGGGAGCTGTTTTTT. It encodes CASSHRTGGHTGELFF.

The CDR3 nucleotides are TGCGCCAGCACTTCAAAGACAGGGGAGACCGGGGAGCTGTTTTTT. It translates to CASTSKTGETGELFF. V gene TRBV5-1 combines with J gene TRBJ2-2, with 8 bases aligning to TRBD1. The CDR3 extends over 15 amino acids. V shed 6 bases, J shed 5 bases, and the junction held 9 bases outside the gene matches. Germline V CDR1 and CDR2: SGHRS, YFSETQ.

The table lists this clone with a count of one. The chain joins TRBV3-1 (or the pseudogene TRBV3-2) to TRBJ2-1, with 8 bases fitting TRBD2. CDR3 length: 15 residues. The germline gives CDR1 LGHDT, CDR2 YNNKEL (reference sequence). V lost 3 bases to trimming and J lost 9 bases; unmatched junction nucleotides: 10. CDR3 region: CASSHNREGLSEQFF. The CDR3 nucleotides are TGTGCCAGCAGCCATAACCGGGAGGGCCTTAGTGAGCAGTTCTTC.

The chain combines TRBV5-1 with TRBJ2-1; D call uncertain. Germline V gives CDR1 SGHRS, CDR2 YFSETQ. The CDR3 totals 13 residues. Trimming cost V 0 bases and J 5 bases, with 6 bases left between them. CDR3 residues: CASSLASHNEQFF. CDR3 bases: TGCGCCAGCAGCTTGGCCTCTCACAATGAGCAGTTCTTC.

This rearrangement joins TRBV27 to TRBJ2-1; TRBD2 matches 7 bases. The CDR3 sequence is 15 residues long. CDR1 is MNHEY, CDR2 SMNVEV, per germline (reference sequence). After removal of 1 base from V and 4 bases from J, the junction contained 4 bases not matched to a gene. CDR3 sequence reads: CASSLFAGVYNEQFF. The CDR3 DNA sequence: TGTGCCAGCAGTTTATTTGCGGGAGTGTACAATGAGCAGTTCTTC.

The chain joins TRBV15 to TRBJ2-1; no clear D gene. The germline gives CDR1 LNHNV, CDR2 YYDKDF (reference sequence). Trimming removed 0 bases at V and 12 bases at J, with 12 bases between. The CDR3 spans 13 residues. The CDR3 reads CATSRDSDLGQFF. For the CDR3, the DNA is TGTGCCACCAGCAGAGATTCAGATTTGGGGCAGTTCTTC. Using reference TRBV15 and TRBJ2-1 for the parts outside the CDR3, the full variable domain is DAMVIQNPRYQVTQFGKPVTLSCSQTLNHNVMYWYQQKSSQAPKLLFHYYDKDFNNEADTPDNFQSRRPNTSFCFLDIRSPGLGDTAMYLCATSRDSDLGQFFGPGTRLTVL.

The chain links TRBV7-3 to TRBJ2-6; unclear D gene. CDR1 is SGHTA and CDR2 is FQGTGA in the germline V gene. The V end lost 4 bases, the J end lost 4 bases, and 17 bases lay between the germline ends. The CDR3 length is 17 residues. The DNA for the CDR3 is TGTGCCAGCAGCTCAAGGAGCTCGGTGGCCGGGGCCAACGTCCTGACTTTC. Translating gives CASSSRSSVAGANVLTF.

The gene calls are TRBV3-1 (or the pseudogene TRBV3-2) and TRBJ2-3, with TRBD2 identical over 8 bases. CDR3 length equals 16 residues. Germline CDR1 and CDR2: LGHDT and YNNKEL (reference sequence). Trimming at V came to 3 bases and at J to 2 bases, leaving 7 bases not matched to a gene. In DNA form, the CDR3 reads TGTGCCAGCAGCCAGATTAGCGGGGCCCTCACAGATACGCAGTATTTT. It codes for CASSQISGALTDTQYF.